This entry features one TCR beta chain sequence. Its antigen is not identified. The PCR had 60 Vbeta and 13 Jbeta primers. Profiled with immunoSEQ multiplex PCR; TCRdb holds only in-frame clones, not every one. The sample gives around 110,000 clones, approximately 81% of which show up once; approximately 4.5% is in the top ten. The data stem from a study of cytomegalovirus exposure and HLA in healthy donors. Unmatched junction bases numbered 15, after V lost 1 base and J lost 5 bases. The germline V gene has CDR1 SQVTM and CDR2 ANQGSEA. This CDR3 comprises 19 residues. General observations from the study: There were about 160 TCR beta chains listed as cytomegalovirus-associated. TCR beta V- and J-gene trimming, according to a later analysis, was linked to a missense DCLRE1C variant. TCR association rates varied by HLA locus in a later analysis, with DRB1 highest and HLA-C lowest. Donors were assumed by presence/absence analyses to have roughly uniform sequencing depth.

Sequencing was performed on PBMCs. This clonotype was sampled from a man aged 30 to 45 in good health and CMV-seropositive. The chain carries TRBV29-1 and TRBJ2-3; 13 bases match TRBD2. The CDR3 protein is CSVEVLLAGGPVPRDTQYF. CDR3 DNA sequence: TGCAGCGTTGAAGTGCTACTAGCGGGAGGGCCGGTACCCAGAGATACGCAGTATTTT.